The present TCR beta chain was sequenced within a study of blood T cell repertoires in COVID-19. This clone was recorded a few times. There are 14 residues in the CDR3. The germline V gene has CDR1 MNHEY and CDR2 SVGAGI. V dropped 6 bases and J dropped 2; count of bases not matched to a gene: 5. Clones were sequenced by immunoSEQ multiplex PCR, and TCRdb holds only the in-frame ones, with some missing. Here the sample spans around 60,000 clones, more than 80% being singletons. This clonotype was sampled from a human donor with active COVID-19. The donor label of this sample is uncertain. The chain is built from TRBV6-5 and TRBJ2-7, with 9 bases aligning to TRBD1. The sample comprised peripheral blood. The CDR3 loop reads CASSNRDRAYEQYF. DNA of the CDR3: TGTGCCAGCAGCAACCGGGACAGGGCCTACGAGCAGTACTTC.